Below, 30 T cell receptor beta chains from the same sample are listed, as sequenced in a study of blood T cell repertoires in COVID-19. Using immunoSEQ multiplex PCR, the repertoire was profiled, and TCRdb retains in-frame clones only, with some absent. The sample includes about 140,000 clones, approximately 89% of them seen just once. Source material: peripheral blood. The origin of the receptors is a woman in her 50s with acute or convalescent COVID-19.

V gene TRBV7-2 combines with J gene TRBJ2-2, with 7 bases identical to TRBD1. The CDR3 runs 18 residues. Per the germline V gene, CDR1 is SGHTA and CDR2 is FQGNSA. Germline trimming cut 5 bases from V and 2 bases from J; bases unmatched to any gene: 14. The DNA of the CDR3 is TGTGCCAGCAGCCTCGCCCCTTGGGGACAGATAAACACCGGGGAGCTGTTTTTT. Its translation: CASSLAPWGQINTGELFF. Full variable domain (rest looked up from reference TRBV7-2 and TRBJ2-2): GAGVSQSPSNKVTEKGKDVELRCDPISGHTALYWYRQSLGQGLEFLIYFQGNSAPDKSGLPSDRFSAERTGGSVSTLTIQRTQQEDSAVYLCASSLAPWGQINTGELFFGEGSRLTVL.

The chain recombines TRBV5-1 with TRBJ1-4; 10 bases fit TRBD1. CDR3 length: 18 residues. The V gene's germline CDR1 is SGHRS and CDR2 YFSETQ. Trimming took 4 bases from V and 10 from J; bases not matched to a gene: 19. CDR3 amino acids: CASSAGGLLGTGVAKLFF. The CDR3 DNA reads TGCGCCAGCAGCGCCGGGGGTTTGCTCGGGACAGGGGTGGCAAAACTGTTTTTT.

V is TRBV6-5 and J is TRBJ1-2; 7 nucleotides agree with TRBD1. CDR3 length: 14 amino acids. V lost 2 bases, J lost 4 bases, and 4 bases stayed unmatched. CDR1 is MNHEY, CDR2 SVGAGI, per germline. The CDR3 reads CASSYDRAPYGYTF. As DNA, the CDR3 is TGTGCCAGCAGTTACGACAGGGCGCCCTATGGCTACACCTTC.

The chain employs TRBV5-1 and TRBJ2-7, with TRBD1 matching 9 bases. The CDR3 loop spans 15 amino acids. Germline V lookup: CDR1 SGHRS, CDR2 YFSETQ. J lost 6 bases, V lost 2 bases, and 9 bases had no gene match. This CDR3 reads CASSLKPGQGGEQYF. For the CDR3, the DNA is TGCGCCAGCAGCTTAAAGCCGGGACAGGGAGGCGAGCAGTACTTC.

V usage is TRBV19 and J usage is TRBJ1-5, with no clear D. The germline CDR1 and CDR2 sequences are LNHDA and SQIVND (reference sequence). V lost 3 bases and J lost 0, with 6 bases in between. The CDR3 extends over 14 amino acids. The CDR3 loop is CASSIGDSNQPQHF. In nucleotides, the CDR3 is TGTGCCAGTAGTATCGGAGATAGCAATCAGCCCCAGCATTTT.

This clone has only one observation. The gene calls are TRBV7-9 and TRBJ2-7; 11 nucleotides match TRBD2. This CDR3 spans 14 amino acids. Unmatched junction bases numbered 2, after V lost 4 bases and J lost 3 bases. Germline V gene sequence: CDR1 SEHNR, CDR2 FQNEAQ (reference sequence). CDR3 coding DNA: TGTGCCAGCAGCTCCGGACTAGCGGGCTACGAGCAGTACTTC. It yields the protein CASSSGLAGYEQYF.

Worth noting for this clone: Other DNA sequences within the sample encode an identical CDR3. The V and J genes are TRBV5-1 and TRBJ2-6; D remains ambiguous. The germline CDR1 and CDR2 sequences are SGHRS and YFSETQ. V lost 0 bases, J lost 0 bases, and 4 bases lay in between. The CDR3 has 15 amino acids. CDR3 in amino acids: CASSLGSSGANVLTF. The CDR3 DNA reads TGCGCCAGCAGCTTGGGGAGCTCTGGGGCCAACGTCCTGACTTTC.

The V and J genes are TRBV9 and TRBJ1-1; the match to TRBD1 covers 7 bases. J was trimmed by 3 bases and V by 4 bases; bases with no gene match: 6. This CDR3 spans 14 amino acids. Germline CDR1 is SGDLS and CDR2 is YYNGEE. CDR3 coding DNA: TGTGCCAGCAGCCCTAGTACAGGGGACACTGAAGCTTTCTTT. It yields the protein CASSPSTGDTEAFF.

CDR3 coding DNA: TGCGCCAGCAGTGAGTCCGGTTACGGTGGCTACACCTTC. Its translation is CASSESGYGGYTF. This chain joins TRBV10-2 and TRBJ1-2; D unresolved. The CDR3 length is 13 residues. The germline V gene has CDR1 WSHSY and CDR2 SAAADI. V lost 0 bases and J 7 bases, leaving 9 bases between the germline ends.

The V gene is TRBV3-1 (or the pseudogene TRBV3-2), the J gene TRBJ1-3; 10 bases are a match to TRBD1. CDR3 length: 16 amino acids. Trimming removed 2 bases from V and 2 bases from J; junction bases left unmatched: 3. Per germline, CDR1 LGHDT and CDR2 YNNKEL (reference sequence). DNA for the CDR3: TGTGCCAGCAGCCAAAGGGACAGGGGCGCTGGAAACACCATATATTTT. It encodes CASSQRDRGAGNTIYF.

V is TRBV10-3 and J is TRBJ2-7; perhaps TRBD1 as D (5 bases). Trimming took 8 bases from V and 0 from J, leaving 11 bases between them. The germline V gene encodes CDR1 ENHRY and CDR2 SYGVKD. This CDR3 region has 13 residues. The CDR3 nucleotides read TGTGCCATCGGGGCAGAAGTCTCCTACGAGCAGTACTTC. It specifies CAIGAEVSYEQYF.

The gene calls are TRBV5-1 and TRBJ2-6, with unresolved D. The CDR3 extends over 14 amino acids. The V gene's germline CDR1 is SGHRS and CDR2 YFSETQ. V lost 9 bases and J lost 0, with 10 bases in between. This CDR3 is CATSRNSGANVLTF. In DNA, the CDR3 is TGCGCCACCTCCCGTAACTCTGGGGCCAACGTCCTGACTTTC.

This clone was counted only a few times. This chain uses TRBV9 with TRBJ1-6, with TRBD1 matching over 8 bases. Looked up from germline, CDR1 is SGDLS and CDR2 is YYNGEE. V shed 7 bases, J shed 13 bases, and the junction held 16 bases outside the gene matches. CDR3 length equals 15 residues. The CDR3 here is CASGRFVTGVEPLHF. The CDR3 DNA follows: TGTGCCAGCGGCCGCTTCGTGACAGGGGTTGAGCCCCTCCACTTT.

This clone was recorded once. The chain carries TRBV5-6 and TRBJ1-5; D unclear. Trimming left V 1 base short and J 3 bases short, with 11 bases between. Germline V gene lookup returns CDR1 SGHDT and CDR2 YYEEEE. The CDR3 length is 15 residues. The DNA for the CDR3 is TGTGCCAGCAGCTTGCTGTCTACCCACAATCAGCCCCAGCATTTT. Its translation: CASSLLSTHNQPQHF.

This clone was observed once. The chain carries TRBV5-4 and TRBJ2-1; no clear D. Germline lookup yields CDR1 SGHNT and CDR2 YYREEE (reference sequence). Trimming removed 0 bases at V and 9 bases at J, with 7 bases between. The CDR3 spans 12 residues. The CDR3 sequence is CASSLDRVEQFF. Written as DNA, the CDR3 is TGTGCCAGCAGCTTGGACCGGGTTGAGCAGTTCTTC. The full variable domain, in which reference TRBV5-4 and TRBJ2-1 provide the parts outside the CDR3, is ETGVTQSPTHLIKTRGQQVTLRCSSQSGHNTVSWYQQALGQGPQFIFQYYREEENGRGNFPPRFSGLQFPNYSSELNVNALELDDSALYLCASSLDRVEQFFGPGTRLTVL.

The V and J genes are TRBV10-2 and TRBJ2-1; 14 positions match TRBD2. With V trimmed by 2 bases and J by 5 bases, 5 bases remained unmatched. The length of the CDR3 is 17 residues. Germline CDR1 WSHSY, CDR2 SAAADI. The CDR3, as DNA: TGCGCCAGCAGTGAGGGCCGGGGACTAGCGGGGGACAATGAGCAGTTCTTC. This translates into CASSEGRGLAGDNEQFF.

The rearrangement joins TRBV9 to TRBJ1-4; D is unclear. The CDR3 contains 16 residues. V dropped 0 bases and J dropped 8 bases, with 17 bases sitting between them. The germline V gene has CDR1 SGDLS and CDR2 YYNGEE. CDR3 protein: CASSVESGRAGEKLFF. The DNA of the CDR3 is TGTGCCAGCAGCGTAGAATCGGGGAGGGCCGGGGAAAAACTGTTTTTT.

This chain connects TRBV11-3 to TRBJ2-3; a weak D match, TRBD1 (5 bases). V was shortened by 5 bases and J by 1 base, with 13 bases between the two germline ends. This CDR3 contains 15 residues. CDR1 is SGHNT and CDR2 is YENEEA in the germline V gene. CDR3 sequence reads: CASSIRGGGTDTQYF. As DNA, the CDR3 is TGTGCCAGCAGCATTAGGGGCGGAGGCACAGATACGCAGTATTTT.

About this clone itself: Additional DNA sequences in this sample encode the identical CDR3. The chain recombines TRBV18 with TRBJ2-7; 7 bases map to TRBD1. V shed 3 bases, J shed 5 bases, and the junction held 10 bases outside the gene matches. Germline CDR1 reads KGHSH; CDR2 reads LQKENI. The CDR3 extends over 15 amino acids. This CDR3 is CASSPPNPTGDEQYF. The CDR3 DNA follows: TGTGCCAGCTCACCGCCGAATCCCACAGGGGACGAGCAGTACTTC. Filled out from reference TRBV18 and TRBJ2-7, the complete variable domain reads NAGVMQNPRHLVRRRGQEARLRCSPMKGHSHVYWYRQLPEEGLKFMVYLQKENIIDESGMPKERFSAEFPKEGPSILRIQQVVRGDSAAYFCASSPPNPTGDEQYFGPGTRLTVT.

The rearrangement links TRBV11-2 to TRBJ1-6; 9 bases are shared with TRBD1. The germline gives CDR1 SGHAT, CDR2 FQNNGV. CDR3 length: 15 amino acids. Trimming removed 6 bases from V and 8 bases from J; junction bases left unmatched: 8. This CDR3 reads CASRLQGAEDSPLHF. CDR3 bases: TGTGCCAGCAGGTTACAGGGGGCGGAGGATTCACCCCTCCACTTT. Full variable domain (outside the CDR3, taken from reference TRBV11-2 and TRBJ1-6): EAGVAQSPRYKIIEKRQSVAFWCNPISGHATLYWYQQILGQGPKLLIQFQNNGVVDDSQLPKDRFSAERLKGVDSTLKIQPAKLEDSAVYLCASRLQGAEDSPLHFGNGTRLTVT.

J is TRBJ2-7 and V is TRBV5-1; D perhaps matches TRBD1 (7 bases). The germline V gene has CDR1 SGHRS and CDR2 YFSETQ. V lost 2 bases to trimming and J lost 2 bases, with 11 bases between them. The CDR3 is 14 amino acids. CDR3 DNA sequence: TGCGCCAGCAGCTTTCAGGGGGGCCCCTACGAGCAGTACTTC. This sequence encodes CASSFQGGPYEQYF.

The CDR3 coding sequence is TGTGCCAGCATCTCAGGTTGGGTGAACACTGAAGCTTTCTTT. Its translation is CASISGWVNTEAFF. The chain links TRBV6-5 to TRBJ1-1; unclear D gene. Germline CDR1 is MNHEY and CDR2 is SVGAGI. The CDR3 has 14 residues. Trimming pared 7 bases from V and 0 bases from J, leaving 12 bases between.

The chain uses TRBV6-5 and TRBJ2-5; TRBD2 might be the D (7 bases). V shed 7 bases and J shed 4 bases, with 19 bases lying between them. The CDR3 has 15 amino acids. Germline V gene sequence: CDR1 MNHEY, CDR2 SVGAGI. CDR3: CASIWRGGRGETQYF. In DNA form, the CDR3 reads TGTGCCAGCATCTGGAGGGGGGGGCGCGGAGAGACCCAGTACTTC.

The J gene is TRBJ1-2, the V gene TRBV5-6, with 9 positions matching TRBD1. The V gene end was trimmed by 4 bases and the J gene end by 8 bases; junction bases not matched to a gene: 9. This CDR3 is 14 amino acids long. Germline V gene lookup returns CDR1 SGHDT and CDR2 YYEEEE. Here the CDR3 reads CASSLGTGLRGYTF. CDR3 in DNA: TGTGCCAGCAGCCTCGGGACAGGGCTGCGGGGCTACACCTTC.

This clone has only a few counts. The CDR3 DNA is TGTGCCAGCAGTGGAGGCTATGGCTACACCTTC. As protein: CASSGGYGYTF. The J gene is TRBJ1-2, the V gene TRBV28; D remains unclear. Per germline, CDR1 MDHEN and CDR2 SYDVKM. The CDR3 consists of 11 residues. The V and J ends lost 5 bases and 4 bases respectively, with 5 bases between them.

This clone was picked up many times. The chain recombines TRBV19 with TRBJ1-2; D may be TRBD1 (5 bases). Trimming left V 3 bases short and J 0 bases short, with 14 bases between. CDR3 length equals 16 residues. Per germline, CDR1 LNHDA and CDR2 SQIVND (reference sequence). CDR3 region: CASSIRPGPPNYGYTF. The CDR3 DNA follows: TGTGCCAGTAGTATCCGGCCAGGGCCCCCTAACTATGGCTACACCTTC.

The chain employs TRBV7-9 and TRBJ1-1; tentatively, D is TRBD1 (6 bases). The germline V gene encodes CDR1 SEHNR and CDR2 FQNEAQ (reference sequence). The CDR3 has 12 residues. The germline V and J ends were trimmed by 5 bases and 8 bases, with 12 bases remaining between them. In DNA, the CDR3 is TGTGCCAGCAGCGGACAGACGATGGAAGCTTTCTTT. It specifies CASSGQTMEAFF.

The rearrangement links TRBV6-5 to TRBJ1-2; D possibly corresponds to TRBD1 (5 bases). CDR1 MNHEY and CDR2 SVGAGI come from the germline V gene. The CDR3 covers 14 residues. Trimming left V 10 bases short and J 7 bases short, with 22 bases between. CDR3 bases: TGTGCCATTGAACAGGTATCTCCATCCTCTGGCTACACCTTC. This sequence encodes CAIEQVSPSSGYTF.

This clone was seen only a few times. J is TRBJ1-6 and V is TRBV7-2; weak D call: TRBD1 (5 bases). This CDR3 is built from 16 residues. Germline loops: CDR1 SGHTA, CDR2 FQGNSA. V lost 4 bases and J 9 bases, leaving 19 bases between the germline ends. CDR3 sequence (DNA): TGTGCCAGCAGCTCCTTCCGGGCAGGGATTAGTTCACCCCTCCACTTT. Translating it yields CASSSFRAGISSPLHF.

The chain is built from TRBV19 and TRBJ2-2; maybe TRBD2 (5 bases). Germline values: CDR1 LNHDA, CDR2 SQIVND (reference sequence). Trimming took 6 bases from V and 3 from J, leaving 14 bases between them. This CDR3 region has 15 residues. CDR3 nucleotide sequence: TGTGCCAGTAGAGGAGGTCCCTGGGACACCGGGGAGCTGTTTTTT. Its protein product is CASRGGPWDTGELFF.